Following are 5 T cell receptor beta chains from one sample sequenced in a study of blood T cell repertoires in COVID-19. Assay: immunoSEQ multiplex PCR; the TCRdb copy retains only in-frame clones and omits some. This sample has just over 250,000 clones, with around 90% found just once. Sequenced: peripheral blood. The receptors shown here come from a man in his 60s who had recovered from COVID-19.

This chain joins TRBV30 and TRBJ1-2; maybe TRBD1 (5 bases). This CDR3 has 14 residues. Trimming stripped 1 base from V and 6 bases from J, with 15 bases between. CDR1 is GTSNPN and CDR2 is SVGIG in the germline V gene (reference sequence). The CDR3 spells CAWSAHSGSDGYTF. Here the CDR3 DNA reads TGTGCCTGGAGTGCTCACTCAGGGTCAGATGGCTACACCTTC.

This CDR3 is CASSRDSHEQTYNSPLHF. The CDR3 bases are TGCGCCAGCAGCCGGGACAGCCATGAACAGACCTATAATTCACCCCTCCACTTT. The rearrangement uses TRBV4-1 and TRBJ1-6; 7 nucleotides line up with TRBD1. V was pared by 4 bases and J by 2 bases, with 11 bases of the junction left unmatched. Germline CDR1 is MGHRA and CDR2 is YSYEKL. The CDR3 covers 18 residues.

The V and J genes are TRBV7-3 and TRBJ1-1, with a possible D match to TRBD1 (6 bases). V gave up 4 bases and J gave up 3 bases, with 12 bases separating them. The CDR3 sequence is 14 residues long. Germline V gene sequence: CDR1 SGHTA, CDR2 FQGTGA. CDR3 amino acids: CASSWEGEDTEAFF. As DNA, the CDR3 is TGTGCCAGCAGCTGGGAGGGGGAGGACACTGAAGCTTTCTTT. Variable domain in full (rest from reference TRBV7-3 and TRBJ1-1): GAGVSQTPSNKVTEKGKYVELRCDPISGHTALYWYRQSLGQGPEFLIYFQGTGAADDSGLPNDRFFAVRPEGSVSTLKIQRTERGDSAVYLCASSWEGEDTEAFFGQGTRLTVV.

The V gene is TRBV9, the J gene TRBJ2-7, with D tentatively TRBD1 (5 bases). The germline V gene encodes CDR1 SGDLS and CDR2 YYNGEE. V was trimmed by 0 bases and J by 2 bases, leaving 9 bases between them. The CDR3 extends over 14 amino acids. The CDR3 sequence is CASSVGGRAYEQYF. Written as DNA, the CDR3 is TGTGCCAGCAGCGTAGGAGGCAGGGCCTACGAGCAGTACTTC. Together with reference TRBV9 and TRBJ2-7, the CDR3 gives the full variable domain: DSGVTQTPKHLITATGQRVTLRCSPRSGDLSVYWYQQSLDQGLQFLIQYYNGEERAKGNILERFSAQQFPDLHSELNLSSLELGDSALYFCASSVGGRAYEQYFGPGTRLTVT.

The rearrangement joins TRBV28 to TRBJ1-4; 7 bases agree with TRBD1. With 3 bases clipped from V and 7 bases from J, the junction kept 5 bases outside the gene matches. CDR1 and CDR2 (germline): MDHEN, SYDVKM. The CDR3 runs to 14 residues. CDR3 residues: CASSLEGAAEKLFF. The CDR3 coding sequence is TGTGCCAGCAGTTTGGAGGGGGCCGCTGAAAAACTGTTTTTT.